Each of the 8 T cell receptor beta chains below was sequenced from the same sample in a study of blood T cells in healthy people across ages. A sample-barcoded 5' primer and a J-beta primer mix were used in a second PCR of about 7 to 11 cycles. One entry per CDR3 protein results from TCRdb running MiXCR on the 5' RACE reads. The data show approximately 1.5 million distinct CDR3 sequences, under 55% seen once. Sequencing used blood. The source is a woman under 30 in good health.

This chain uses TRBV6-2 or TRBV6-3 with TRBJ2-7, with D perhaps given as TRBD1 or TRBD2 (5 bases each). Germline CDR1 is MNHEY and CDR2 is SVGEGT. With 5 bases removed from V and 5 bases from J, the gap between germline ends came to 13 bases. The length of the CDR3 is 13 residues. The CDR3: CASSGDVAHEQYF. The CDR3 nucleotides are TGTGCCAGCAGTGGGGACGTAGCCCACGAGCAGTACTTC.

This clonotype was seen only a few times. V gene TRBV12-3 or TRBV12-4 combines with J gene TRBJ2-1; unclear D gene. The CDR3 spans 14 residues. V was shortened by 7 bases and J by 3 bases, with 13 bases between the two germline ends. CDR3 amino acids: CASKIRSSYNEQFF. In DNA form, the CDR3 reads TGTGCCAGCAAGATCCGATCTAGCTACAATGAGCAGTTCTTC.

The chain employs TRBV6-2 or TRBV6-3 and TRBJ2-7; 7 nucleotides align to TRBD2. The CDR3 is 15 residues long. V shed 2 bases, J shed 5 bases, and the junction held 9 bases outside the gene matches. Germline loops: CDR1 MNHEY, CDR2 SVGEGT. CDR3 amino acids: CASSYPPGRAHEQYF. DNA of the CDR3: TGTGCCAGCAGTTACCCGCCAGGGAGGGCTCACGAGCAGTACTTC.

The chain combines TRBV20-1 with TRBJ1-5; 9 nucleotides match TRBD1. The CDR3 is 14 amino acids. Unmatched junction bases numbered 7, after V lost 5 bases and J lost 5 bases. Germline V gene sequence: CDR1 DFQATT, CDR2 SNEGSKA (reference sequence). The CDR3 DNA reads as TGCAGTGCTGGGACAGGGAATCTACATCAGCCCCAGCATTTT. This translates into CSAGTGNLHQPQHF.

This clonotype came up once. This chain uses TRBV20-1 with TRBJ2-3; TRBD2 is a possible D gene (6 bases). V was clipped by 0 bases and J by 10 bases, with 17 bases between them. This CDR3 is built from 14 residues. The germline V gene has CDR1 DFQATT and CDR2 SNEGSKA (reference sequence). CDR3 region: CSARDSARRDAQYF. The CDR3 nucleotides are TGCAGTGCTAGAGACTCCGCGAGGAGGGATGCGCAGTATTTT.

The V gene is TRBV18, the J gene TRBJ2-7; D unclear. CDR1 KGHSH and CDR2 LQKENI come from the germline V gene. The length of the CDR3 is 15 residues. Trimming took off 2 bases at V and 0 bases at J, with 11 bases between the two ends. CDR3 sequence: CASSPAGQSSYEQYF. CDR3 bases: TGTGCCAGCTCACCAGCCGGCCAGAGCTCCTACGAGCAGTACTTC.

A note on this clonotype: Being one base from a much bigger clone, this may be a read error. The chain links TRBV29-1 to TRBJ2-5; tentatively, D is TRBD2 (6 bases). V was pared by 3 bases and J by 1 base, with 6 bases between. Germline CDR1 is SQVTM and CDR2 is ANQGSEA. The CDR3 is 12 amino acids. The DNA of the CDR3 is TGCAGCGTTGACGGGGGCCAAGAGACCCAGTACTTC. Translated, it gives CSVDGGQETQYF.

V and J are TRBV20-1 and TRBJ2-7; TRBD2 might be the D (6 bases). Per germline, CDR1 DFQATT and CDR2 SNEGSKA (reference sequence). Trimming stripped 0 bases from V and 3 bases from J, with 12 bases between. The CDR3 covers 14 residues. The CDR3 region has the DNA TGCAGTGCTAGAGATATCGGAGGGAGCTACGAGCAGTACTTC. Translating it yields CSARDIGGSYEQYF.